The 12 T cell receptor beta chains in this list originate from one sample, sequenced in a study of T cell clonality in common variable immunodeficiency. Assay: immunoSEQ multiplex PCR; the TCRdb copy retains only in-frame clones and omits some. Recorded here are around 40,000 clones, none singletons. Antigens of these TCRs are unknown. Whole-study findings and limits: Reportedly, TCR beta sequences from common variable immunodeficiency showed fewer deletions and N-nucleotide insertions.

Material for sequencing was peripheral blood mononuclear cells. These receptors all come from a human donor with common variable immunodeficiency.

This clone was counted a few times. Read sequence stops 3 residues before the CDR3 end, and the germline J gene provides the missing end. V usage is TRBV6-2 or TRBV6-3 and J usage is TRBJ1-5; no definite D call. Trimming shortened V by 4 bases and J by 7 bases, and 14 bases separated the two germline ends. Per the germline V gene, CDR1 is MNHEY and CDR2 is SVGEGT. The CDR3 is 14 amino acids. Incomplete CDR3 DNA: TGTGCCAGCAGTTTACGCGTCCGGGGACAGCCC. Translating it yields CASSLRVRGQP. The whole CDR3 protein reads CASSLRVRGQPQHF.

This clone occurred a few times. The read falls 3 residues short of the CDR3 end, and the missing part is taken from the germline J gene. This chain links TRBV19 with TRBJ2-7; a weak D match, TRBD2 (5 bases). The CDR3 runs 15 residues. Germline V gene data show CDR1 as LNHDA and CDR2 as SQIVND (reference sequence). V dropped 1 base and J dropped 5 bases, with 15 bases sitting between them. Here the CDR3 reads CASSIVGGRKNEQYF. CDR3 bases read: TGTGCCAGTAGTATAGTTGGCGGGCGGAAGAACGAG.

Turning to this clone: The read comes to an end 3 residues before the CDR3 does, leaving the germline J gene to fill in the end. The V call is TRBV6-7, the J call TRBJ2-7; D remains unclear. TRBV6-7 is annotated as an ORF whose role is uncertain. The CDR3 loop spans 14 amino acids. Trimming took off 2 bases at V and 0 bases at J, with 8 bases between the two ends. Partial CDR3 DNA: TGTGCCAGCAGTTACCCCAGGAGCTCCTACGAG. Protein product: CASSYPRSSYE. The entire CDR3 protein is CASSYPRSSYEQYF.

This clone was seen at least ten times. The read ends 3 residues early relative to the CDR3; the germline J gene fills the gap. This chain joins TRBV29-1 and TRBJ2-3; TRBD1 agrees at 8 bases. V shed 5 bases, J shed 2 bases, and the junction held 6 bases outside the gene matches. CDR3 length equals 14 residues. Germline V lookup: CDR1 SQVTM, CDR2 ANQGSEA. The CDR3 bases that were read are TGCAGCGTTCAGGGGGCGCGTGTCACAGATACG. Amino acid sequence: CSVQGARVTDT. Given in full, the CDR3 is CSVQGARVTDTQYF.

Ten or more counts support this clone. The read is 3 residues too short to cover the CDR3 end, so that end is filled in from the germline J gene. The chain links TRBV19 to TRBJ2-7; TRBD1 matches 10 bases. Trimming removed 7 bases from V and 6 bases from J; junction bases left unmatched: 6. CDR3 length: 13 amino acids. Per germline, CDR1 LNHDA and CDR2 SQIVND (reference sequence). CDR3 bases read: TGTGCCAGTACCTCGGGACAGGGGAGCGAG. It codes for CASTSGQGSE. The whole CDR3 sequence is CASTSGQGSEQYF.

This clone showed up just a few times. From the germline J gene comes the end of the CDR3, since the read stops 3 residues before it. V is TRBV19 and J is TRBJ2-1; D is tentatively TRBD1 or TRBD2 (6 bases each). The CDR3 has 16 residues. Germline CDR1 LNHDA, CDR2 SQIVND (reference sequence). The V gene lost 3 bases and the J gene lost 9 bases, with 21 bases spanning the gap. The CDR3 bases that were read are TGTGCCAGTAGTATCCGCCCGACAGGCCCGGAGGGTGAG. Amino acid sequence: CASSIRPTGPEGE. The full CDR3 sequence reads CASSIRPTGPEGEQFF. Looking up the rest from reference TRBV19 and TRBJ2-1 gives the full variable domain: DGGITQSPKYLFRKEGQNVTLSCEQNLNHDAMYWYRQDPGQGLRLIYYSQIVNDFQKGDIAEGYSVSREKKESFPLTVTSAQKNPTAFYLCASSIRPTGPEGEQFFGPGTRLTVL.

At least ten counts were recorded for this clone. The CDR3 bases that were read are TGTGCCAGCTCACCCCTTCAGGACTATGGC. Its translation: CASSPLQDYG. The whole CDR3 sequence is CASSPLQDYGYTF. The V call is TRBV18, the J call TRBJ1-2; D gene uncertain. The CDR3 end lies 3 residues beyond the end of the read and is filled in from the germline J gene. Germline CDR1 is KGHSH and CDR2 is LQKENI. Trimming removed 3 bases from V and 3 bases from J, with 8 bases in between. The CDR3 length is 13 residues. The full variable domain, rest sourced from reference TRBV18 and TRBJ1-2, is NAGVMQNPRHLVRRRGQEARLRCSPMKGHSHVYWYRQLPEEGLKFMVYLQKENIIDESGMPKERFSAEFPKEGPSILRIQQVVRGDSAAYFCASSPLQDYGYTFGSGTRLTVV.

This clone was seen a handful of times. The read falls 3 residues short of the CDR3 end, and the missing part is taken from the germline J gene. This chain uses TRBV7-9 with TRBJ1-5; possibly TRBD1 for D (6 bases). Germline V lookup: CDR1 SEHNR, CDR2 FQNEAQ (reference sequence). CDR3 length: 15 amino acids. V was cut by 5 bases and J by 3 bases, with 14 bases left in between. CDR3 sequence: CASSLDGQINQPQHF. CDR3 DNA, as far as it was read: TGTGCCAGCAGCCTCGATGGACAGATCAATCAGCCC.

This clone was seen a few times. CDR3 DNA (partial): TGCGCCAGCAGCCCCGGACTTGCGGGGGGCCCATGGGGTGAG. Encoded protein: CASSPGLAGGPWGE. From start to end, the CDR3 is CASSPGLAGGPWGEQFF. The chain couples TRBV5-1 to TRBJ2-1, with 8 nucleotides matching TRBD2. Read sequence stops 3 residues before the CDR3 end, and the germline J gene provides the missing end. Germline V lookup: CDR1 SGHRS, CDR2 YFSETQ. This CDR3 has 17 amino acids. Germline trimming cut 4 bases from V and 9 bases from J; bases unmatched to any gene: 18.

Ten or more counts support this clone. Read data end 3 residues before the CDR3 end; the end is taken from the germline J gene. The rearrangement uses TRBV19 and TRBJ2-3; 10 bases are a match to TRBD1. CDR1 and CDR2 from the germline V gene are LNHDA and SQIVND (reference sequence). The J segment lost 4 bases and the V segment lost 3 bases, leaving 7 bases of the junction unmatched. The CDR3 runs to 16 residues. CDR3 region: CASSMPTGGSPDTQYF. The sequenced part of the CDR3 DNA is TGTGCCAGTAGTATGCCGACAGGGGGCTCCCCAGATACG.

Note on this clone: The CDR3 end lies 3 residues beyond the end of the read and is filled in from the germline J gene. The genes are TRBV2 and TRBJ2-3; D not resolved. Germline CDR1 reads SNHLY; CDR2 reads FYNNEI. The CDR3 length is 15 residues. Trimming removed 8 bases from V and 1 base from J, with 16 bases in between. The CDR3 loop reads CASVPHPGRTDTQYF. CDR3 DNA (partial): TGTGCCAGCGTCCCCCACCCGGGTCGCACAGATACG.

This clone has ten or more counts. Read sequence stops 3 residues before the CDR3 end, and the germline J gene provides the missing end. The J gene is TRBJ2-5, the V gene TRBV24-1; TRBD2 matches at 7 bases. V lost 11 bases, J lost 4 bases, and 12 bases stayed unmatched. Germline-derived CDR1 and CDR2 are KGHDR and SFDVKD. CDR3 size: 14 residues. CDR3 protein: CAIGEAGAGETQYF. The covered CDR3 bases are TGTGCCATCGGTGAGGCGGGAGCCGGAGAGACC.